The present T cell receptor (beta chain) was sequenced within a study of somatic mutations in cytotoxic T cells in rheumatoid arthritis (dated by TCRdb to 2016 to 2017). Study-wide context: A FACSAria II or Sony SH800 was used to flow-sort some V beta antibody-stained T-cell populations at nearly 100% purity, and TCRB sequencing was also done on sorted V beta1+ cells. In newly diagnosed rheumatoid arthritis without treatment, the study examined if expanded CD8+ T-cell clones harbor somatic mutations, relying on TCRB deep sequencing to characterize clonality. Median age was essentially the same in the patient group and the control group. A total of roughly 60 rheumatoid arthritis patients and about 20 healthy controls underwent TCRB deep sequencing. The paper as a whole reports these results and caveats: CD8+ T-cell clonality did not differ significantly between rheumatoid arthritis patients and age-matched healthy controls. Several identical CD8+ TCRB sequences were found in both blood and synovial fluid, and in about an eighth of the roughly 65 patients the largest CD8+ clone exceeded 20% of CD8+ cells. Viral specificity could not be ruled out by absence from virus-specific databases, and the antigen targets of the expanded CD8+ clones remained unknown. CD8+ clonality increased with age in patients (Spearman r ≈ 0.49) but not in healthy controls. The finding that TRBV07 was slightly underrepresented in patients was left unadjusted for multiple comparisons.

Concerning this clone: There is no known antigen for this receptor. Per-nucleotide qualities are absent, and no much larger clonotype sits a single base away.

The immunoSEQ assay was applied to genomic DNA for TCRB CDR3 sequencing. The original pipeline was this. Nothing other than productive TCRB rearrangements was included in the analyses. A clone was defined by a unique TCRB CDR3 sequence, and clonality was computed as a productive clonality index based on Shannon entropy. Repertoire overlap for a pair of samples was computed from each clone's template counts relative to total templates per sample. Flow cytometry-measured V-gene usage correlated with V-gene usage from TCRB sequencing, with a Spearman r of less than 0.65. The table was pulled from immuneACCESS by TCRdb, which kept in-frame rearrangements only. Such tables lose some clones; where checked, under half of the loss comes from unresolved V genes, and the rest has no known cause. V and J calls and clone size are given by that table; D and trimming were obtained from the DNA. Within this sample are about 11,000 clones, with roughly 72% of them counted one time only. The ten largest make up approximately 10% of the sample.

V lost 6 bases and J lost 0 bases, and the count of bases not matched to a germline gene is 5. CDR1 and CDR2 were assigned from the germline V gene (reference sequence) as SEHNR and FQNEAQ. From the cysteine up to the phenylalanine, the CDR3 has a length of 15 residues. CDR3 DNA only is kept here, 45 bases in frame from base 1. Buffy coats from 20 to 25 blood donors served as healthy controls, a group that was about 60% female with a median age of 56 years (range roughly 20-70). Flow cytometry confirmed the purity of CD4+ and CD8+ cells that had been isolated by positive magnetic bead selection on an AutoMACS. Peripheral blood mononuclear cells were isolated by Ficoll-Paque PLUS density gradient separation. DNA was extracted from CD4-enriched, CD8-enriched or PBMC samples with Nucleospin Tissue or Tissue XS kits and quantified with a Qubit 2.0 fluorometer.

The rearranged segments are TRBV7-9 and TRBJ2-7; 10 central nucleotides agree with TRBD1. Sequenced material: CD8+ T cells sorted from blood. The sequence was obtained from a man aged 65 to 85 in good health. CDR3 loop: CASRAGTGDSYEQYF. The sequence in DNA is TGTGCCAGCAGAGCCGGGACAGGGGACTCCTACGAGCAGTACTTC.